This TCR beta chain emerged from a study of T cell repertoires in cytomegalovirus infection. In the study overall: Both a matching HLA type and CMV infection were indicated by public TCR beta signatures. Study-level results: HLA-C-restricted CMV-specific TCR beta clonotypes were dominant in the ex vivo response. Accumulated public TCR beta family frequency recognized individuals carrying CMV together with the relevant HLA.

This clonotype was seen ten or more times. What it binds is not known. TCRdb reprocessed the reads via MiXCR and lists one record per CDR3 protein. The sample lists under 850,000 distinct CDR3 sequences; less than 40% were seen once. The CDR3 consists of 15 residues. V dropped 6 bases and J dropped 3 bases, with 17 bases sitting between them. The source of this sequence is a human donor in good health (CMV status not recorded). Some clones in this sample may be carry-over from other donors' samples. Material: PBMCs. J is TRBJ2-5 and V is TRBV12-3 or TRBV12-4; D is possibly TRBD1 (7 bases). Here the CDR3 reads CASRRQGRGEETQYF. For the CDR3, the DNA is TGTGCCAGCAGGCGACAGGGAAGGGGGGAAGAGACCCAGTACTTC.